This record covers a single TCR beta chain. The data were taken from a study of cytomegalovirus exposure and HLA in healthy donors. The primer mix had 60 Vbeta and 13 Jbeta primers. Here immunoSEQ multiplex PCR was the method, and the copy in TCRdb shows in-frame clones only, minus some. The table records 90,000 to 110,000 clones, 69% of them present only once. Trimming removed 7 bases from V and 2 bases from J, with 14 bases in between. Germline lookup yields CDR1 SNHLY and CDR2 FYNNEI. The CDR3 is 14 amino acids. Sequences were obtained from PBMCs. The TCR sequence derives from a woman aged 70-85 years in good health and CMV-seropositive. The gene calls are TRBV2 and TRBJ1-2; D remains unclear. Written as DNA, the CDR3 is TGTGCCAGCAACTACTTGACGGGGAACTATGGCTACACCTTC. It is translated as CASNYLTGNYGYTF. The whole variable domain, filled in from reference TRBV2 and TRBJ1-2, reads EPEVTQTPSHQVTQMGQEVILRCVPISNHLYFYWYRQILGQKVEFLVSFYNNEISEKSEIFDDQFSVERPDGSNFTLKIRSTKLEDSAMYFCASNYLTGNYGYTFGSGTRLTVV.